These 28 T cell receptor beta chains originate from one sample sequenced in a study of blood T cell repertoires in COVID-19 (dated by TCRdb to the early 2020s). The library was made by the immunoSEQ multiplex PCR assay. TCRdb's version of the immuneACCESS table is confined to in-frame rearrangements and falls short of the full clone set. An unresolved V gene accounts for under half of the shortfall where checked; the remainder is of unknown origin. For this sample there are approximately 280,000 clones; approximately 80% appear just once. Together, the top ten hold about 5% of the sample. The specimen sequenced was PBMCs or T cells enriched from blood (not recorded which). Receptors originate from a man aged 35-49 years who had been exposed to COVID-19.

The V and J genes are TRBV18 and TRBJ1-1, with 8 bases fitting TRBD1. The CDR3 covers 14 residues. J gave up 5 bases and V 2 bases, and 4 bases lay outside the gene matches. Per the germline V gene, CDR1 is KGHSH and CDR2 is LQKENI. CDR3 DNA: TGTGCCAGCTCACCAAACGGACAGGGAACTGAAGCTTTCTTT. This sequence encodes CASSPNGQGTEAFF. The full variable domain, with the rest looked up from reference TRBV18 and TRBJ1-1, is NAGVMQNPRHLVRRRGQEARLRCSPMKGHSHVYWYRQLPEEGLKFMVYLQKENIIDESGMPKERFSAEFPKEGPSILRIQQVVRGDSAAYFCASSPNGQGTEAFFGQGTRLTVV.

Only one count was recorded for this clone. The chain carries TRBV4-1 and TRBJ1-2; TRBD1 is a possible D gene (5 bases). The CDR3 covers 14 residues. Trimming cost V 0 bases and J 5 bases, with 10 bases left between them. Per germline, CDR1 MGHRA and CDR2 YSYEKL. The CDR3 protein is CASSQDSGRYGYTF. The CDR3 DNA reads TGCGCCAGCAGCCAAGATTCAGGGCGTTATGGCTACACCTTC.

Worth noting for this clone: Other DNA sequences in this specimen translate into the identical CDR3. The V and J genes are TRBV4-2 and TRBJ2-1; D gene uncertain. This CDR3 has 14 residues. In germline, CDR1 is LGHNA, CDR2 YNFKEQ. V lost 1 base and J lost 5, with 9 bases in between. This chain's CDR3 is CASSQGARDNEQFF. The CDR3 coding sequence is TGTGCCAGCAGCCAAGGCGCCCGAGACAATGAGCAGTTCTTC.

As regards this clone: Additional DNA sequences in this sample encode the identical CDR3. The chain employs TRBV7-9 and TRBJ2-3; no clear D. This CDR3 region has 13 residues. With 5 bases removed from V and 1 base from J, the gap between germline ends came to 7 bases. Germline loops: CDR1 SEHNR, CDR2 FQNEAQ (reference sequence). In DNA, the CDR3 is TGTGCCAGCAGCCCTACCGGCACAGATACGCAGTATTTT. This codes for CASSPTGTDTQYF.

The rearrangement joins TRBV6-5 to TRBJ1-1, with a weak D call TRBD1 (6 bases). V lost 6 bases and J lost 8, with 16 bases in between. CDR1 is MNHEY and CDR2 is SVGAGI in the germline V gene. The CDR3 totals 13 residues. The CDR3 coding sequence is TGTGCCAGCAGACGGGGGGCCGGACGCGAAGCTTTCTTT. Translating it yields CASRRGAGREAFF.

V usage is TRBV24-1 and J usage is TRBJ2-1; a possible D gene is TRBD2 (8 bases). The CDR3 length is 14 residues. V dropped 6 bases and J dropped 8 bases, with 16 bases sitting between them. The germline CDR1 and CDR2 sequences are KGHDR and SFDVKD. The chain's CDR3 is CATSIPGGGDEQFF. The CDR3 nucleotides are TGTGCCACCAGTATCCCGGGAGGGGGCGATGAGCAGTTCTTC.

The chain employs TRBV5-6 and TRBJ2-1, with D possibly being TRBD2 (5 bases). Trimming cost V 6 bases and J 5 bases, with 12 bases left between them. Germline V lookup: CDR1 SGHDT, CDR2 YYEEEE. The CDR3 consists of 13 residues. The CDR3 region is CASTFLGNNEQFF. The CDR3 DNA sequence: TGTGCCAGCACCTTTCTCGGGAACAATGAGCAGTTCTTC. Drawing the rest from reference TRBV5-6 and TRBJ2-1, the complete variable domain is DAGVTQSPTHLIKTRGQQVTLRCSPKSGHDTVSWYQQALGQGPQFIFQYYEEEERQRGNFPDRFSGHQFPNYSSELNVNALLLGDSALYLCASTFLGNNEQFFGPGTRLTVL.

This chain connects TRBV5-8 to TRBJ2-5, with TRBD1 as a possible D gene (5 bases). CDR3 length: 15 residues. Germline CDR1 SGHTS, CDR2 YDEGEE. The V and J ends lost 3 bases and 3 bases respectively, with 15 bases between them. The CDR3 nucleotides are TGTGCCAGCAGCTCCCCCGGACAAGTAAAAGAGACCCAGTACTTC. This translates into CASSSPGQVKETQYF.

V gene TRBV3-1 (or the pseudogene TRBV3-2) combines with J gene TRBJ1-2; weak D call: TRBD1 (6 bases). Germline V gene data show CDR1 as LGHDT and CDR2 as YNNKEL (reference sequence). There are 16 residues in the CDR3. V was clipped by 4 bases and J by 3 bases, with 18 bases between them. In DNA form, the CDR3 reads TGTGCCAGCAGCCTTCTTGGGGGGGCGCGAGACTATGGCTACACCTTC. Its translation: CASSLLGGARDYGYTF.

The chain carries TRBV10-3 and TRBJ2-1, with 7 bases aligning to TRBD1. The CDR3 runs 13 residues. The germline V gene has CDR1 ENHRY and CDR2 SYGVKD. J lost 8 bases, V lost 4 bases, and 5 bases had no gene match. CDR3 in DNA: TGTGCCATCAGTGCTGACAGGGTCCATGAGCAGTTCTTC. Translating gives CAISADRVHEQFF.

This chain joins TRBV6-5 and TRBJ1-5; D not resolved. The V and J ends lost 8 bases and 0 bases respectively, with 11 bases between them. Germline V CDR1 and CDR2: MNHEY, SVGAGI. The CDR3 has 14 amino acids. The CDR3 loop is CASQAGYSNQPQHF. The CDR3 nucleotides read TGTGCCAGCCAGGCAGGTTATAGCAATCAGCCCCAGCATTTT.

This chain joins TRBV3-1 (or the pseudogene TRBV3-2) and TRBJ2-3; 10 bases align to TRBD2. Germline values: CDR1 LGHDT, CDR2 YNNKEL (reference sequence). The CDR3 has 16 residues. The junction had 9 bases not matched to a gene; V was cut back by 3 bases and J by 6 bases. The CDR3 reads CASSQGPGLAADTQYF. The CDR3 DNA is TGTGCCAGCAGCCAGGGTCCCGGACTAGCGGCCGATACGCAGTATTTT.

This clone was seen repeatedly, ten times or more. The chain employs TRBV11-2 and TRBJ1-2, with 7 bases lining up with TRBD1. Unmatched junction bases numbered 18, after V lost 9 bases and J lost 8 bases. The length of the CDR3 is 15 residues. The V gene's germline CDR1 is SGHAT and CDR2 FQNNGV. The CDR3 protein is CASINQQGIFGGYTF. The DNA for the CDR3 is TGTGCCAGTATAAACCAACAGGGGATCTTCGGGGGCTACACCTTC.

This clone showed up just once. The CDR3 DNA reads TGTGCCAGCAGCTGGAGTGGGTCGTCCTACGAGCAGTACTTC. Translated: CASSWSGSSYEQYF. The rearrangement uses TRBV7-9 and TRBJ2-7, with D unclear. There are 14 residues in the CDR3. Looked up from germline, CDR1 is SEHNR and CDR2 is FQNEAQ (reference sequence). The germline V and J ends were trimmed by 4 bases and 1 base, with 11 bases remaining between them.

V is TRBV27 and J is TRBJ2-7; TRBD1 agrees at 8 bases. The CDR3 contains 15 residues. J lost 3 bases, V lost 2 bases, and 6 bases had no gene match. The germline V gene has CDR1 MNHEY and CDR2 SMNVEV (reference sequence). The DNA of the CDR3 is TGTGCCAGCAGTTTACTCCAGGGGGCTAGCTACGAGCAGTACTTC. Protein product: CASSLLQGASYEQYF.

The chain combines TRBV3-1 (or the pseudogene TRBV3-2) with TRBJ2-5; 8 bases match TRBD2. The CDR3 loop spans 13 amino acids. Germline V CDR1 and CDR2: LGHDT, YNNKEL (reference sequence). J was trimmed by 7 bases and V by 3 bases; bases with no gene match: 4. CDR3 residues: CASSQSRGGTQYF. The CDR3 DNA sequence: TGTGCCAGCAGCCAGTCCCGGGGGGGGACCCAGTACTTC.

The genes are TRBV29-1 and TRBJ1-2; a weak D match, TRBD1 (5 bases). CDR1 and CDR2 from the germline V gene are SQVTM and ANQGSEA. Trimming cost V 4 bases and J 6 bases, with 9 bases left between them. The CDR3 consists of 11 residues. The CDR3: CSVVGADGYTF. The CDR3 region has the DNA TGCAGCGTTGTAGGGGCGGATGGCTACACCTTC.

J is TRBJ2-1 and V is TRBV3-1 (or the pseudogene TRBV3-2); 10 bases are a match to TRBD2. With 0 bases clipped from V and 4 bases from J, the junction kept 9 bases outside the gene matches. The CDR3 runs to 18 residues. The V gene's germline CDR1 is LGHDT and CDR2 YNNKEL (reference sequence). The CDR3 loop reads CASSQDGWSGRGYNEQFF. In nucleotides, the CDR3 is TGTGCCAGCAGCCAAGACGGGTGGAGCGGGAGGGGGTACAATGAGCAGTTCTTC.

The V gene is TRBV12-5, the J gene TRBJ2-7; the D gene is possibly TRBD2 (6 bases). CDR1 LGHNT and CDR2 FRNRAP come from the germline V gene. Trimming stripped 2 bases from V and 7 bases from J, with 15 bases between. The CDR3 spans 14 residues. DNA for the CDR3: TGTGCTAGTGGTTTGTATACATGGAGGGAGGAGCAGTACTTC. It is translated as CASGLYTWREEQYF.

V gene TRBV30 combines with J gene TRBJ1-1, with D uncertain. There are 13 residues in the CDR3. V was shortened by 0 bases and J by 7 bases, with 12 bases between the two germline ends. Germline V gene lookup returns CDR1 GTSNPN and CDR2 SVGIG (reference sequence). The CDR3: CAWSVGRLGEAFF. In DNA form, the CDR3 reads TGTGCCTGGAGTGTAGGCAGGCTTGGTGAAGCTTTCTTT.

The V call is TRBV19, the J call TRBJ2-7, with TRBD2 matching 13 bases. The V gene's germline CDR1 is LNHDA and CDR2 SQIVND (reference sequence). This CDR3 region has 15 residues. Trimming took 7 bases from V and 2 from J; bases not matched to a gene: 5. The CDR3 is CASKTSGRGTYEQYF. In nucleotides, the CDR3 is TGTGCCAGTAAAACTAGCGGGAGGGGCACCTACGAGCAGTACTTC.

The chain carries TRBV11-3 and TRBJ1-5; 11 bases are a match to TRBD1. The length of the CDR3 is 15 residues. J lost 5 bases, V lost 5 bases, and 5 bases had no gene match. Germline CDR1 and CDR2: SGHNT and YENEEA. Written as DNA, the CDR3 is TGTGCCAGCAGCCCGGGGACAGGGGGATATCAGCCCCAGCATTTT. This sequence encodes CASSPGTGGYQPQHF.

The chain recombines TRBV10-3 with TRBJ2-2; the D gene is possibly TRBD1 (6 bases). The CDR3 spans 15 residues. Per germline, CDR1 ENHRY and CDR2 SYGVKD. The germline V and J ends were trimmed by 3 bases and 4 bases, with 12 bases remaining between them. In DNA form, the CDR3 reads TGTGCCATCAGTGAATTGACAGGCGGCACCGGGGAGCTGTTTTTT. Its protein is CAISELTGGTGELFF.

V usage is TRBV18 and J usage is TRBJ2-3, with TRBD1 matching over 8 bases. Germline CDR1 reads KGHSH; CDR2 reads LQKENI. There are 18 residues in the CDR3. With V trimmed by 2 bases and J by 0 bases, 10 bases remained unmatched. The CDR3 is CASSPNSGGFVSTDTQYF. In nucleotides, the CDR3 is TGTGCCAGCTCACCAAACTCAGGGGGCTTCGTGAGCACAGATACGCAGTATTTT.

The V and J genes are TRBV4-1 and TRBJ1-1; D not resolved. Deletions cut 4 bases from V and 1 base from J, with 13 bases between. Germline assignment: CDR1 MGHRA and CDR2 YSYEKL. The CDR3 has 15 amino acids. The CDR3 DNA is TGCGCCAGCAGCCCCCAACGCGGTACGAACACTGAAGCTTTCTTT. It translates to CASSPQRGTNTEAFF.

This sequence joins TRBV2 and TRBJ1-2, with 9 bases aligning to TRBD1. The V gene end was trimmed by 3 bases and the J gene end by 3 bases; junction bases not matched to a gene: 17. In germline, CDR1 is SNHLY, CDR2 FYNNEI. The CDR3 loop spans 19 amino acids. The CDR3 DNA reads TGTGCCAGCAGTGATTGGGTCTTCCGGACAGGGGAACTTCACTATGGCTACACCTTC. This codes for CASSDWVFRTGELHYGYTF.

The CDR3 spells CASSVQTGTNEKLFF. The CDR3 nucleotides read TGTGCCAGCAGCGTACAGACAGGAACTAATGAAAAACTGTTTTTT. The chain recombines TRBV9 with TRBJ1-4, with a possible D match to TRBD1 (6 bases). Trimming took off 1 base at V and 1 base at J, with 8 bases between the two ends. This CDR3 contains 15 residues. Germline V gene data show CDR1 as SGDLS and CDR2 as YYNGEE.

The chain is built from TRBV19 and TRBJ2-1, with 8 nucleotides matching TRBD1. The CDR3 extends over 17 amino acids. V shed 6 bases and J 7 bases; nucleotides not matched to a gene: 17. The germline V gene encodes CDR1 LNHDA and CDR2 SQIVND (reference sequence). Written as DNA, the CDR3 is TGTGCCAGTAGAGAGATTGACAGGGGATCGCCTTCTAATGAGCAGTTCTTC. The encoded protein is CASREIDRGSPSNEQFF.